This T cell receptor beta chain is drawn from a study of graft-versus-host responses after intestinal transplantation. Study background: Multivisceral, liver-intestinal, or isolated intestinal transplants were received by the recipients. Overall study findings and caveats: Circulating GvH clones peaking coincided with falling HvG clones soon after transplant. Ileal or blood samples showed some GvH clones first, and such clones were also found in recipient marrow.

V lost 5 bases, J lost 6 bases, and 11 bases stayed unmatched. The CDR3 runs 15 residues. Germline-derived CDR1 and CDR2 are GTSNPN and SVGIG (reference sequence). Clones were sequenced by immunoSEQ multiplex PCR, and TCRdb holds only the in-frame ones, with some missing. This table has around 130,000 clones, approximately 94% appearing once. A remark on this clone: Its antigen is not identified.

The J gene is TRBJ2-1, the V gene TRBV30; TRBD1 agrees at 9 bases. The origin of this receptor is a human donor who received an intestinal transplant. Material: unstimulated CD4+ T cells sorted from spleen or lymph node cells, obtained before intestinal transplant. CDR3 in amino acids: CAWALTGTGPNEQFF. The CDR3 coding sequence is TGTGCCTGGGCACTAACCGGGACAGGGCCCAATGAGCAGTTCTTC.